Included here is one T cell receptor (beta chain) sequence, with context. Its target is not known. The junction had 9 bases not matched to a gene; V was cut back by 7 bases and J by 0 bases. In germline, CDR1 is WSHSY, CDR2 SAAADI. The CDR3 sequence is 16 residues long. The sample is drawn from a study of cytomegalovirus exposure and HLA in healthy donors. The overall study: A data release that came early held about 89 million unique TCRs from HLA-typed donors. Researchers found that roughly 77% of almost 400 genotyped donors fell within the Caucasian-associated ancestry cluster. Study-level results: Later analysis identified about 18,000 TCR beta sequences associated with HLA alleles, using a false discovery rate threshold of 0.05.

The study ran its PCR with 60 Vbeta and 13 Jbeta primers. TCRdb keeps only in-frame clones here, not all; method: immunoSEQ multiplex PCR. The profile shows over 40,000 clones, about three quarters of them singletons. The source material was PBMCs. This chain joins TRBV10-2 and TRBJ2-3; 8 bases fit TRBD2. The sequence derives from a woman aged 40 to 55 in good health and CMV-seropositive. The CDR3 DNA reads as TGCGCCAGCACTGCTAGCGGGCCTGCTAGCACAGATACGCAGTATTTT. It codes for CASTASGPASTDTQYF.